This record covers a single TCR beta chain. The antigen is not known. The germline V and J ends were trimmed by 3 bases and 0 bases, with 5 bases remaining between them. Germline assignment: CDR1 SQVTM and CDR2 ANQGSEA. CDR3 length equals 13 residues. The repertoire was sequenced with immunoSEQ multiplex PCR; TCRdb's copy has only in-frame clones and lacks some. The sample contains tens of thousands of clones, 88% of which appear only once. This specimen comes from a study of PD-1 blockade in classical Hodgkin lymphoma. Time point reported: newly diagnosed, previously untreated cHL patient sample. With magnetic negative selection, CD4+ T cells were purified from PBMCs that had been thawed. The study's findings and limits: Baseline TCR diversity was reportedly lower in newly diagnosed patients than healthy donors.

Sequenced sample: CD4+ T cells from blood. The sequence was collected from a human donor with classical Hodgkin lymphoma. The V gene is TRBV29-1, the J gene TRBJ1-4; unclear D gene. In DNA form, the CDR3 reads TGCAGCGTTGAGATTGCAACTAATGAAAAACTGTTTTTT. Its protein product is CSVEIATNEKLFF.